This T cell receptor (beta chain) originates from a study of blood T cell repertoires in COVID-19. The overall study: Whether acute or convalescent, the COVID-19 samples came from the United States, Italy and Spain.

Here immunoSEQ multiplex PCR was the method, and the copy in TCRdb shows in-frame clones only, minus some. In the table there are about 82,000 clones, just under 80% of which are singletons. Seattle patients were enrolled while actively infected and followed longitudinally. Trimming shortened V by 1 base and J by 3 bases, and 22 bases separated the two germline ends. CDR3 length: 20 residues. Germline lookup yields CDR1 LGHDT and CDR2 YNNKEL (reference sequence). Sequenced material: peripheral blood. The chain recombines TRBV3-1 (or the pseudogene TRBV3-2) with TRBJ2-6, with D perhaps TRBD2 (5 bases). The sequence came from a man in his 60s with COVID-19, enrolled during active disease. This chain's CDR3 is CASSQAPAGVADRGANVLTF. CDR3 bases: TGTGCCAGCAGCCAAGCCCCGGCCGGGGTTGCCGATCGTGGGGCCAACGTCCTGACTTTC.